This TCR beta chain was observed in a study of regulatory T cells in long-lasting Graves disease. Points from the study as a whole: TCR diversity in persistent Graves' patients was below that of newly diagnosed ones.

Time point given: persistent/refractory GD, antithyroid drugs over 5 years with positive TRAb. The TCR library used RNA extracted from PBMCs. This clonotype has ten or more counts. Its antigen is not identified. Germline V CDR1 and CDR2: DFQATT, SNEGSKA (reference sequence). This CDR3 spans 13 amino acids. Trimming pared 6 bases from V and 0 bases from J, leaving 11 bases between. Arm-PCR with iRepertoire HTBI primers amplified the CDR3 regions for these TCR beta libraries. MiXCR, applied by TCRdb to the multiplex PCR reads, yields one record per CDR3 protein. Among approximately 400,000 distinct CDR3 sequences listed, 20% to 25% were seen once.

This TCR came from a woman between 40 and 50 years old with Graves disease. The gene calls are TRBV20-1 and TRBJ1-1, with D unresolved. Specimen: peripheral blood mononuclear cells (PBMCs), collected when the disease was refractory, from a patient treated with antithyroid drugs. The chain's CDR3 is CSASVEMNTEAFF. DNA of the CDR3: TGCAGTGCCTCGGTGGAAATGAACACTGAAGCTTTCTTT.